This T cell receptor (beta chain) is from a study of T cells expressing NK-cell markers. Study context: Underlying the TCR beta repertoires were sorted CD3+CD56+NKG2C+, CD3+CD56+NKG2C- and CD3+CD56-NKG2C+ T cells.

Germline V lookup: CDR1 SGHKS, CDR2 YYEKEE (reference sequence). This CDR3 spans 15 amino acids. UMIs were included in TCR beta cDNA generated by 5'RACE template switching. TCRdb reprocessed the 5' RACE reads and stores each CDR3 protein as one record, lacking DNA. This sample's table reports 550,000 to 600,000 distinct CDR3 sequences. V and J are TRBV5-5 and TRBJ1-1; TCRdb picks TRBD1, but there is no DNA to check that call. The material sequenced was blood T cells: a sorted CD56 or NKG2C T cell subset, CD4+ or CD8+ T cells, or bulk PBMC T cells (not recorded which). The TCR sequence derives from a young man in good health. The CDR3 region is CASSWQPGQGTEAFF.